In this sample, the clone carrying this T cell receptor (beta chain) turned up once. No antigen is known for it. This sample was included in a study of cytomegalovirus exposure and HLA in healthy donors. Study-level points and caveats: There were several of the most significant clusters that appeared linked to common viral pathogens in a later analysis.

The PCR contained 60 Vbeta and 13 Jbeta primers. Libraries were prepared by immunoSEQ multiplex PCR; TCRdb keeps only in-frame clonotypes and omits some of them. In the table there are about 210,000 clones, 82% of which are singletons. The material sequenced was PBMCs. The clonotype originates from a man in his forties in good health and CMV-seropositive.

The DNA for the CDR3 is TGTGCCAGCAGCTTGGACGCATCCGGGACTAGCGGGAGAAATACGCAGTATTTT. It specifies CASSLDASGTSGRNTQYF. This chain connects TRBV7-3 to TRBJ2-3, with 14 positions matching TRBD2. Losses at the gene ends were 3 bases for V and 7 bases for J; bases not matched to a gene: 12. The CDR3 extends over 18 amino acids. Germline V gene lookup returns CDR1 SGHTA and CDR2 FQGTGA.